What follows are 10 T cell receptor beta chains derived from one specimen sequenced in a study of identical twins (dated by TCRdb to the mid-2010s). The method behind the library was 5' RACE. The sample was run on an Illumina HiSeq 2000. In TCRdb, the public reads were trimmed at Q25 with fastp and aligned with MiXCR, with productive beta chains retained. Every entry covers one CDR3 protein and lists the most common genes and DNA from its rows. The sample data list around 1.7 million distinct CDR3 sequences, and roughly 35% of these were observed just once. The ten largest clones represent approximately 0.25% of the sample. The sequenced sample was cord blood. The receptor source for this set is a newborn girl in good health.

The chain is built from TRBV20-1 and TRBJ2-7; TRBD2 matches at 9 bases. J was trimmed by 2 bases and V by 0 bases; bases with no gene match: 5. The CDR3 has 15 amino acids. Germline CDR1 is DFQATT and CDR2 is SNEGSKA (reference sequence). CDR3 nucleotide sequence: TGCAGTGCTAGAGATCAGAAGCGGGGGGCCTACGAGCAGTACTTC. It translates to CSARDQKRGAYEQYF.

This clonotype was observed a handful of times. V gene TRBV4-2 combines with J gene TRBJ1-5, with TRBD1 matching 7 bases. Germline V gives CDR1 LGHNA, CDR2 YNFKEQ. The V gene end was trimmed by 3 bases and the J gene end by 2 bases; junction bases not matched to a gene: 7. The CDR3 has 16 amino acids. For the CDR3, the DNA is TGTGCCAGCAGCCAGTCACAGGGGCAAGGCAATCAGCCCCAGCATTTT. Its translation: CASSQSQGQGNQPQHF.

CDR3 DNA sequence: TGCAGTGCCCCTGTTACCTACGAGCAGTACTTC. Protein product: CSAPVTYEQYF. The V gene is TRBV20-1, the J gene TRBJ2-7; D is unclear. CDR3 size: 11 residues. The germline V and J ends were trimmed by 6 bases and 2 bases, with 8 bases remaining between them. CDR1 and CDR2 from the germline V gene are DFQATT and SNEGSKA (reference sequence).

The chain is built from TRBV4-2 and TRBJ2-4; unclear D gene. Trimming stripped 0 bases from V and 4 bases from J, with 7 bases between. The CDR3 length is 14 residues. The germline CDR1 and CDR2 sequences are LGHNA and YNFKEQ. CDR3 protein: CASSQDPQKNIQYF. The CDR3 coding sequence is TGTGCCAGCAGCCAAGATCCACAGAAAAACATTCAGTACTTC.

This clonotype showed up just a few times. The gene calls are TRBV2 and TRBJ2-7; 10 bases are a match to TRBD1. The V gene end was trimmed by 3 bases and the J gene end by 4 bases; junction bases not matched to a gene: 6. CDR1 is SNHLY, CDR2 FYNNEI, per germline. CDR3 length: 15 residues. The CDR3 bases are TGTGCCAGCAGTGAGGTCGGGACAGGGGAGTACGAGCAGTACTTC. Its translation is CASSEVGTGEYEQYF.

V is TRBV5-8 and J is TRBJ2-5; weak D call: TRBD2 (6 bases). Trimming pared 4 bases from V and 0 bases from J, leaving 16 bases between. This CDR3 has 16 amino acids. Germline V CDR1 and CDR2: SGHTS, YDEGEE. CDR3 sequence reads: CASSIGTLKYQETQYF. CDR3 DNA: TGTGCCAGCAGCATCGGGACTTTAAAGTACCAAGAGACCCAGTACTTC.

The chain is built from TRBV28 and TRBJ2-4, with 9 bases identical to TRBD1. The J call may be faulty, since TRBJ2-7 better matches the DNA end. In germline, CDR1 is MDHEN, CDR2 SYDVKM. The CDR3 sequence is 17 residues long. The CDR3 loop is CASSSPGTGQILYEQYF. CDR3 DNA: TGTGCCAGCAGTTCCCCCGGGACAGGGCAAATACTCTACGAGCAGTACTTC.

This clonotype was seen only a few times. The chain links TRBV3-1 to TRBJ2-1; 9 bases agree with TRBD2. J lost 6 bases, V lost 8 bases, and 17 bases had no gene match. Germline-derived CDR1 and CDR2 are LGHDT and YNNKEL (reference sequence). The CDR3 is 17 residues long. The CDR3, as DNA: TGTGCCAGCGGCCTTCTAACCGGGACTAGCTCAGTCAATGAGCAGTTCTTC. It codes for CASGLLTGTSSVNEQFF.

This sequence joins TRBV7-9 and TRBJ1-5, with a tentative D call TRBD1 (6 bases). V gave up 2 bases and J gave up 3 bases, with 17 bases separating them. The CDR3 covers 17 residues. Germline lookup yields CDR1 SEHNR and CDR2 FQNEAQ (reference sequence). The CDR3 DNA is TGTGCCAGCAGCTTATCGAAAGGGGGGGCTAACAATCAGCCCCAGCATTTT. Its protein product is CASSLSKGGANNQPQHF.

This clonotype was picked up a small number of times. The chain employs TRBV29-1 and TRBJ1-1; no clear D gene. This CDR3 has 14 amino acids. Trimming shortened V by 7 bases and J by 0 bases, and 15 bases separated the two germline ends. Germline assignment: CDR1 SQVTM and CDR2 ANQGSEA. The CDR3, as DNA: TGCAGCGCCTTATCCCACACCATGAACACTGAAGCTTTCTTT. The encoded protein is CSALSHTMNTEAFF.